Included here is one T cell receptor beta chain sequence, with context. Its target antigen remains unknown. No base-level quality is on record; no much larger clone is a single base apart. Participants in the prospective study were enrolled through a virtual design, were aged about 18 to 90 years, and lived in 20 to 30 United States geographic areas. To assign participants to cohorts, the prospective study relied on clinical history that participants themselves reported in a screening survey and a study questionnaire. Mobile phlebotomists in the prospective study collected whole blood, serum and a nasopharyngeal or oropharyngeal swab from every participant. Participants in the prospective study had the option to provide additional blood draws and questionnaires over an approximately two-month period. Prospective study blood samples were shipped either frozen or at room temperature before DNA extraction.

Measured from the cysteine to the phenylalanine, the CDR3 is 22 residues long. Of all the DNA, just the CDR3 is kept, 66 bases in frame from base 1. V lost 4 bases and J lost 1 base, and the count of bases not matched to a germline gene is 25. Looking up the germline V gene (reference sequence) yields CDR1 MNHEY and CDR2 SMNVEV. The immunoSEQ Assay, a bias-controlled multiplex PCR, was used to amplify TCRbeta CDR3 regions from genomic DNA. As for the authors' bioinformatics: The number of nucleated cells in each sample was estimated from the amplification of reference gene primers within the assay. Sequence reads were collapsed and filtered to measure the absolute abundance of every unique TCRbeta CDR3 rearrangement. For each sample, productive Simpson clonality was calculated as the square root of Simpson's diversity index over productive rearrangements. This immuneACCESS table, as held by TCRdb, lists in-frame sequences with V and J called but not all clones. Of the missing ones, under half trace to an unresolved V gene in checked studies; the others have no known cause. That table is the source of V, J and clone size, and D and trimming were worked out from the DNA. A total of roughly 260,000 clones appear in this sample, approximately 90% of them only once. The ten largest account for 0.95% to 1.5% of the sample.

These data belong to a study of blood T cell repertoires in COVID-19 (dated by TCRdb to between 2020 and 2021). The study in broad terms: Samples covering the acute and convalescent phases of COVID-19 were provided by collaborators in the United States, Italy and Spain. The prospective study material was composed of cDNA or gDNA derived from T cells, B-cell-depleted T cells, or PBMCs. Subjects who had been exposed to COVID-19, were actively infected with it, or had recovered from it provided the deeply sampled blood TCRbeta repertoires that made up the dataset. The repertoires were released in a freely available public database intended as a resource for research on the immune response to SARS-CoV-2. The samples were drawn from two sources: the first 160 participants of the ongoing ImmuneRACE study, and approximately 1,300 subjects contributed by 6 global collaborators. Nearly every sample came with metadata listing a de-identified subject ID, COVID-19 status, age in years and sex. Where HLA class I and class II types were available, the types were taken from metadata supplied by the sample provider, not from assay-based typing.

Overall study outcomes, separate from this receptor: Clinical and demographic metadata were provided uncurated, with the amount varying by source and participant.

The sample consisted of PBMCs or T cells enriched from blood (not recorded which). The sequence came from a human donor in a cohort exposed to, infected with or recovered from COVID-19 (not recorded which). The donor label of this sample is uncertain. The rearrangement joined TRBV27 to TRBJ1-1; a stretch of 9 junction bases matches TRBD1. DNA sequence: TGTGCCAGCAGTTCCCGTTACAGGGGGCTTTCGTTCCCGATATCCCAGAACACTGAAGCTTTCTTT. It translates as CASSSRYRGLSFPISQNTEAFF.